This TCR beta chain emerged from a study of CD4 T cells in relation to SARS-CoV-2 and coronaviruses (dated by TCRdb to the early 2020s). Study-wide context: In the ViraFEST assay, PBMCs were cultured with antigen for roughly ten days, after which TCR beta CDR3s were sequenced to identify clonal expansions specific to the antigen. The Adaptive Biotechnologies TCR-sequencing kit was used for samples from a few pre-COVID donors and for the naive versus memory experiments, whereas the other data were Illumina-based. A different TCR-beta assay, based on Illumina, was used to sequence expansion assays from other donors in the study. Using patient-derived lymphoblastoid cell lines, the shared crossreactive spike epitopes were mapped to their HLA restriction. At the level of individual TCR clonotypes, the study evaluated whether memory CD4+ T cells crossreact between the spike proteins of SARS-CoV-2 and those of common cold coronaviruses. The negative reference condition was either a culture with an HIV-1 Nef peptide pool or a culture with no peptide. The full study reports these points: Small numbers of patients and of tested TCRs were a limitation of the study. Crossreactive clones showed significantly weaker SARS-CoV-2-driven expansion than monoreactive clones, consistent with antigenic imprinting. Memory CD4+ clonotypes crossrecognizing SARS-CoV-2 and at least one common cold coronavirus spike were found in roughly 65% of donors. Crossreactivity analysis centred on spike protein, so crossreactivity against other viral proteins was not assessed. No donor contributed both pre-pandemic and post-infection samples, which limited tracing the source of pre-existing responses.

Regarding this clone: It lacks a known antigen. The input lacks base qualities; no much larger clone sits a single base away.

CD4+ T cells from unexposed donors were collected before the COVID-19 pandemic (2011-2018). After approximately 11 days of culture, CD4+ T cells were isolated with the EasySep CD4+ T cell isolation kit. As far as cell numbers permitted, CD4+ T cells from unexposed donors were tested for reactivity against SARS-CoV-2 S and N as well as four spike pools from common cold coronaviruses. Each well received under 2.5 million PBMCs, cultured in IMDM supplemented with approximately 5% human AB serum and about 9.2 IU/ml IL-2. Half of the culture medium was replaced with fresh IL-2-containing medium on days 3 and 7. In general, triplicate replicate wells were used for every peptide culture condition. Leukapheresis product for the unexposed donors was purchased commercially. PBMCs were isolated from leukapheresis product or whole blood by Ficoll-Paque PLUS gradient centrifugation. PBMCs were either used fresh in the expansion assay or cryopreserved at -140 degrees C. The QIAamp Micro DNA Kit was used to extract genomic DNA from the CD4+ T cells.

The library came from the immunoSEQ multiplex PCR assay. As for the original processing: During preprocessing, nonproductive sequences were removed, along with CDR3s that did not begin with C, did not end with F or W, or were shorter than 7 amino acids. The MANAFEST web app identified antigen-specific clonotypes based on expansion compared with the reference and other culture wells. A clone was considered positive if significant expansion relative to the reference culture was observed in 2 of 3 replicate wells at an FDR below 0.05. For a clone to be considered positive, significant expansion relative to all other tandem wells and an odds ratio above 5 were also required. CDR3 homology was quantified as pairwise Levenshtein distance, calculated with the stringdist R package after three terminal residues were trimmed from each end. This immuneACCESS table, as held by TCRdb, lists in-frame sequences with V and J called but not all clones. Of the missing ones, under half trace to an unresolved V gene in checked studies; the others have no known cause. That table supplies the V and J calls and clone size; D and trimming were determined from the DNA. This sample has 20,000 to 30,000 clones in its table, and approximately 82% of those were observed once. Together, the top ten hold 29% of the sample.

From the cysteine through the phenylalanine, the CDR3 covers 17 amino acids. Of all the DNA, just the CDR3 is kept, 51 bases in frame from base 1. CDR1 and CDR2, per the germline V gene, are SGHAT and FQNNGV. V and J are trimmed by 4 bases and 2 bases, and the gene matches miss 6 bases of the junction. Sequenced sample: CD4+ T cells from PBMCs, cultured in vitro. This receptor was taken from a human donor in good health. Here the chain combines TRBV11-2 and TRBJ2-3; TRBD2 aligns with 13 central bases. At the DNA level, the sequence is TGTGCCAGCAGCTCGGGACTAGCGGGATGGATCACAGATACGCAGTATTTT. Translated, it reads CASSSGLAGWITDTQYF.